These T cell receptor beta chains were read from a single sample in a study of radiation and T cells in renal cell carcinoma. Profiling relied on immunoSEQ multiplex PCR, and the TCRdb table lists in-frame clones only, not all of them. The sample holds approximately 110,000 clones, approximately 78% seen once. The sequencing here drew on blood, taken from a patient whose treatment included radiotherapy and nephrectomy. The receptors originated from a woman aged 55 to 70 with renal cell carcinoma. The CDR3 runs from the conserved cysteine through the conserved F or W. The order of the fields is J gene, D gene, clone size, V gene, CDR3 DNA, CDR3 protein. D genes are given only for firm matches. Clone sizes are given selectively: once, few, many, or a class where the clone is expanded.

j_call: TRBJ1-2; d_call: TRBD1; clone_size: NA; v_call: TRBV30; cdr3_nt: TGTGCCTGGGGCAGGGGGCGTCCCTATGGCTACACCTTC; cdr3_aa: CAWGRGRPYGYTF
j_call: TRBJ2-6; d_call: NA; clone_size: NA; v_call: TRBV29-1; cdr3_nt: TGCAGCGTAGCCGGACAGCGCTCTGGGGCCAACGTCCTGACTTTC; cdr3_aa: CSVAGQRSGANVLTF
j_call: TRBJ1-1; d_call: TRBD1; clone_size: NA; v_call: TRBV6-1; cdr3_nt: TGTGCCAGCAGGCACGACAGGGAAAAAGGTGAAGCTTTCTTT; cdr3_aa: CASRHDREKGEAFF
j_call: TRBJ1-5; d_call: TRBD1; clone_size: NA; v_call: TRBV6-6; cdr3_nt: TGTGCCAGCAGTGTGCAGGGGGTCCACCAGCCCCAGCATTTT; cdr3_aa: CASSVQGVHQPQHF
j_call: TRBJ2-6; d_call: TRBD1; clone_size: NA; v_call: TRBV7-3; cdr3_nt: TGTGCCAGCAGCCTGATCGCAGGGGGCGATTCCCTCTCTGGGGCCAACGTCCTGACTTTC; cdr3_aa: CASSLIAGGDSLSGANVLTF
j_call: TRBJ1-1; d_call: TRBD1; clone_size: NA; v_call: TRBV5-5; cdr3_nt: TGTGCCAGCACTCTAGGGACAGCGAACACTGAAGCTTTCTTT; cdr3_aa: CASTLGTANTEAFF
j_call: TRBJ1-1; d_call: TRBD1; clone_size: NA; v_call: TRBV29-1; cdr3_nt: TGCAGCGTTGGGACAGGGGGCGGTGAAGCTTTCTTT; cdr3_aa: CSVGTGGGEAFF
j_call: TRBJ1-1; d_call: NA; clone_size: NA; v_call: TRBV5-4; cdr3_nt: TGTGCCAGCCGGGCGGATTCGAACACTGAAGCTTTCTTT; cdr3_aa: CASRADSNTEAFF
j_call: TRBJ2-7; d_call: NA; clone_size: NA; v_call: TRBV4-2; cdr3_nt: TGTGCCAGCAGCCAAGATCGCGGGACCTACGAGCAGTACTTC; cdr3_aa: CASSQDRGTYEQYF
j_call: TRBJ2-7; d_call: TRBD2; clone_size: NA; v_call: TRBV19; cdr3_nt: TGTGCCAGTAGTATAGTCTTAGCTAGCGGGCACTCCTACGAGCAGTACTTC; cdr3_aa: CASSIVLASGHSYEQYF
j_call: TRBJ2-1; d_call: TRBD1; clone_size: NA; v_call: TRBV9; cdr3_nt: TGTGCCAGCAGCGTAGCGACAGGGGGCTTCGATGAGCAGTTCTTC; cdr3_aa: CASSVATGGFDEQFF
j_call: TRBJ2-7; d_call: TRBD2; clone_size: NA; v_call: TRBV6-5; cdr3_nt: TGTGCCAGCAGAACTACTAGCGATCTCTCCTACGAGCAGTACTTC; cdr3_aa: CASRTTSDLSYEQYF
j_call: TRBJ1-1; d_call: NA; clone_size: once; v_call: TRBV19; cdr3_nt: TGTGCCAGTAGTATTAATGGTGCCCTGAACACTGAAGCTTTCTTT; cdr3_aa: CASSINGALNTEAFF
j_call: TRBJ2-6; d_call: TRBD2; clone_size: NA; v_call: TRBV2; cdr3_nt: TGTGCCAGCAGCGAGACTAGCGGGGGGGCTTCTGGGGCCAACGTCCTGACTTTC; cdr3_aa: CASSETSGGASGANVLTF
j_call: TRBJ2-5; d_call: NA; clone_size: NA; v_call: TRBV11-2; cdr3_nt: TGTGCCAGCAGCTTATCCAATCCGGGGAAAGAGACCCAGTACTTC; cdr3_aa: CASSLSNPGKETQYF
j_call: TRBJ2-7; d_call: NA; clone_size: NA; v_call: TRBV19; cdr3_nt: TGTGCCAGTAGCGAGGTAGGAGGGTACGAGCAGTACTTC; cdr3_aa: CASSEVGGYEQYF
j_call: TRBJ1-3; d_call: NA; clone_size: once; v_call: TRBV7-2; cdr3_nt: TGTGCCAGCAGCCGCGGGGCAGGGCCCGGAAACACCATATATTTT; cdr3_aa: CASSRGAGPGNTIYF
j_call: TRBJ2-7; d_call: NA; clone_size: NA; v_call: TRBV19; cdr3_nt: TGTGCCAGTAGTATGGGGACGGGCGGAACCTACGAGCAGTACTTC; cdr3_aa: CASSMGTGGTYEQYF
j_call: TRBJ2-3; d_call: NA; clone_size: NA; v_call: TRBV4-2; cdr3_nt: TGTGCCAGCAGCCAAGCTGGTCTTGCGTCTCCTACGGGGCAAGATACGCAGTATTTT; cdr3_aa: CASSQAGLASPTGQDTQYF
j_call: TRBJ2-2; d_call: TRBD1; clone_size: once; v_call: TRBV5-5; cdr3_nt: TGTGCCAGCAGGGGGATCGGGACAGGGAACACCGGGGAGCTGTTTTTT; cdr3_aa: CASRGIGTGNTGELFF
j_call: TRBJ1-2; d_call: NA; clone_size: NA; v_call: TRBV29-1; cdr3_nt: TGCAGCGTTCAGGACAGTACCAACTATGGCTACACCTTC; cdr3_aa: CSVQDSTNYGYTF
j_call: TRBJ2-3; d_call: TRBD2; clone_size: NA; v_call: TRBV11-3; cdr3_nt: TGTGCCAGCGGGAGGGCCGACGCAGATACGCAGTATTTT; cdr3_aa: CASGRADADTQYF
j_call: TRBJ1-2; d_call: NA; clone_size: NA; v_call: TRBV30; cdr3_nt: TGTGCCTGGAGTCGATCAGGGATAGGCTACACCTTC; cdr3_aa: CAWSRSGIGYTF
j_call: TRBJ1-5; d_call: NA; clone_size: NA; v_call: TRBV5-1; cdr3_nt: TGCGCCAGCAGCTTAGGGCCAGGAACCAATCAGCCCCAGCATTTT; cdr3_aa: CASSLGPGTNQPQHF
j_call: TRBJ2-5; d_call: NA; clone_size: few; v_call: TRBV2; cdr3_nt: TGTGCCAGCAGTGATGTGCGGGGGACCCAGTACTTC; cdr3_aa: CASSDVRGTQYF
j_call: TRBJ1-2; d_call: TRBD1; clone_size: NA; v_call: TRBV6-5; cdr3_nt: TGTGCCAGCAGTCAACGACAGGGGGCGACCTATGGCTACACCTTC; cdr3_aa: CASSQRQGATYGYTF
j_call: TRBJ1-5; d_call: NA; clone_size: NA; v_call: TRBV2; cdr3_nt: TGTGCCAGCAGTAACGGCGTAAGGGTCAATCAGCCCCAGCATTTT; cdr3_aa: CASSNGVRVNQPQHF
j_call: TRBJ1-2; d_call: NA; clone_size: NA; v_call: TRBV11-2; cdr3_nt: TGTGCCAGCAGCTTAGAGAGTGGGGGGTTGGGCTACACCTTC; cdr3_aa: CASSLESGGLGYTF
j_call: TRBJ2-7; d_call: NA; clone_size: once; v_call: TRBV2; cdr3_nt: TGTGCCAGCACCCAGCCCGGGGTCTACGAGCAGTACTTC; cdr3_aa: CASTQPGVYEQYF
j_call: TRBJ2-5; d_call: NA; clone_size: NA; v_call: TRBV19; cdr3_nt: TGTGCCAGTAGTACCCTCCCGTGGCCCAAACAAAAGGGGGAGACCCAGTACTTC; cdr3_aa: CASSTLPWPKQKGETQYF
j_call: TRBJ2-3; d_call: NA; clone_size: NA; v_call: TRBV4-2; cdr3_nt: TGTGCCAGCAGCCAAGCCCTATCAAATCGAGGGGCAGATACGCAGTATTTT; cdr3_aa: CASSQALSNRGADTQYF
j_call: TRBJ2-5; d_call: NA; clone_size: NA; v_call: TRBV9; cdr3_nt: TGTGCCAGCAGCGTCGCGACTGCCCTAATGGGCGGGCCAGAGACCCAGTACTTC; cdr3_aa: CASSVATALMGGPETQYF
j_call: TRBJ1-1; d_call: NA; clone_size: few; v_call: TRBV6-6; cdr3_nt: TGTGCCAGCAGTTACAGTAGGGCTTTCTTT; cdr3_aa: CASSYSRAFF
j_call: TRBJ2-3; d_call: TRBD2; clone_size: NA; v_call: TRBV9; cdr3_nt: TGTGCCAGCAGCGCCCAACTAGCGGGAGAATCAGATACGCAGTATTTT; cdr3_aa: CASSAQLAGESDTQYF
j_call: TRBJ1-2; d_call: NA; clone_size: NA; v_call: TRBV30; cdr3_nt: TGTGCCTGGAGGGGTGGGGGTCAGTACTATGGCTACACCTTC; cdr3_aa: CAWRGGGQYYGYTF
j_call: TRBJ1-1; d_call: TRBD1; clone_size: few; v_call: TRBV6-5; cdr3_nt: TGTGCCAGCAGGAAAGACAGGGATTTTGCTGAAGCTTTCTTT; cdr3_aa: CASRKDRDFAEAFF
j_call: TRBJ2-1; d_call: TRBD2; clone_size: NA; v_call: TRBV29-1; cdr3_nt: TGCAGCATTACTAGCGGTGCTTTCTCCTACAATGAGCAGTTCTTC; cdr3_aa: CSITSGAFSYNEQFF
j_call: TRBJ1-5; d_call: NA; clone_size: NA; v_call: TRBV5-6; cdr3_nt: TGTGCCAGCAGCTTGGGGGAGGGATGGGGCAATCAGCCCCAGCATTTT; cdr3_aa: CASSLGEGWGNQPQHF
j_call: TRBJ1-2; d_call: NA; clone_size: once; v_call: TRBV7-9; cdr3_nt: TGTGCCAGCAGCTTAGCGAATCCAGTGGATGGCTACACCTTC; cdr3_aa: CASSLANPVDGYTF
j_call: TRBJ2-7; d_call: NA; clone_size: NA; v_call: TRBV5-1; cdr3_nt: TGCGCCAGCACCGACAGGACGGGGCCCTACGAGCAGTACTTC; cdr3_aa: CASTDRTGPYEQYF
j_call: TRBJ2-2; d_call: NA; clone_size: NA; v_call: TRBV19; cdr3_nt: TGTGCCAGTAGTATAGATGGTGCCACCGGGGAGCTGTTTTTT; cdr3_aa: CASSIDGATGELFF
j_call: TRBJ2-2; d_call: NA; clone_size: NA; v_call: TRBV6-4; cdr3_nt: TGTGCCAGCAGTGACTCCCTCGCTGGGGGCCGGCACGGGGAGCTGTTTTTT; cdr3_aa: CASSDSLAGGRHGELFF
j_call: TRBJ2-3; d_call: TRBD2; clone_size: NA; v_call: TRBV19; cdr3_nt: TGTGCCAGTAGTCAACTAGCGGGTCCCACAGATACGCAGTATTTT; cdr3_aa: CASSQLAGPTDTQYF
j_call: TRBJ2-5; d_call: TRBD1; clone_size: NA; v_call: TRBV7-9; cdr3_nt: TGTGCCAGCAGCTTAGGGACAGGGGGTGGAGAGACCCAGTACTTC; cdr3_aa: CASSLGTGGGETQYF
j_call: TRBJ2-5; d_call: NA; clone_size: NA; v_call: TRBV28; cdr3_nt: TGTGCCAGCAGTTACTATGACTTCCAAGAGACCCAGTACTTC; cdr3_aa: CASSYYDFQETQYF
j_call: TRBJ2-7; d_call: NA; clone_size: NA; v_call: TRBV14; cdr3_nt: TGTGCCAGCAGCCAGGTAGACGACGTATCCTACGAGCAGTACTTC; cdr3_aa: CASSQVDDVSYEQYF
j_call: TRBJ2-2; d_call: NA; clone_size: few; v_call: TRBV15; cdr3_nt: TGTGCCACCAGCAGAGAGAGGCTAGGAGTCAGAACCGGGGAGCTGTTTTTT; cdr3_aa: CATSRERLGVRTGELFF
j_call: TRBJ2-5; d_call: TRBD2; clone_size: NA; v_call: TRBV19; cdr3_nt: TGTGCCAGTAGTATAGTATGGGGGGGCCAAGAGACCCAGTACTTC; cdr3_aa: CASSIVWGGQETQYF
j_call: TRBJ1-2; d_call: NA; clone_size: NA; v_call: TRBV10-1; cdr3_nt: TGCGCCAGCACTTCGCCCGTTACCGGCTATGGCTACACCTTC; cdr3_aa: CASTSPVTGYGYTF
j_call: TRBJ1-1; d_call: NA; clone_size: NA; v_call: TRBV6-1; cdr3_nt: TGTGCCAGCAGTGAGGGGGGACGTTTGACTGAAGCTTTCTTT; cdr3_aa: CASSEGGRLTEAFF
j_call: TRBJ1-5; d_call: TRBD1; clone_size: NA; v_call: TRBV27; cdr3_nt: TGTGCCAGCAGCTTACAGGGGGCAGGTCAGCCCCAGCATTTT; cdr3_aa: CASSLQGAGQPQHF
j_call: TRBJ2-2; d_call: TRBD2; clone_size: NA; v_call: TRBV11-1; cdr3_nt: TGTGCCAGCAGCTTAGTGGCTGCGGGAGGGGCCGGGGAGCTGTTTTTT; cdr3_aa: CASSLVAAGGAGELFF
j_call: TRBJ1-6; d_call: TRBD1; clone_size: NA; v_call: TRBV25-1; cdr3_nt: TGTGCCAGCAGTGAACTCCTCGGGACAGGCAGTGAACGTTCACCCCTCCACTTT; cdr3_aa: CASSELLGTGSERSPLHF
j_call: TRBJ2-5; d_call: TRBD2; clone_size: NA; v_call: TRBV19; cdr3_nt: TGTGCCAGTAGGATAGCGGGAGGGCCGTTTGAGACCCAGTACTTC; cdr3_aa: CASRIAGGPFETQYF
j_call: TRBJ2-7; d_call: NA; clone_size: NA; v_call: TRBV29-1; cdr3_nt: TGCAGCTTCTGGGGGGGACAGCCTAGCTCCTACGAGCAGTACTTC; cdr3_aa: CSFWGGQPSSYEQYF
j_call: TRBJ1-4; d_call: TRBD1; clone_size: NA; v_call: TRBV9; cdr3_nt: TGTGCCAGCACCAGGGGGCGCGGTGAAAAACTGTTTTTT; cdr3_aa: CASTRGRGEKLFF
j_call: TRBJ2-1; d_call: TRBD1; clone_size: few; v_call: TRBV7-3; cdr3_nt: TGTGCCAGCAGCCCGTCAACAGGGGGCGATGAGCAGTTCTTC; cdr3_aa: CASSPSTGGDEQFF
j_call: TRBJ2-5; d_call: NA; clone_size: NA; v_call: TRBV6-5; cdr3_nt: TGTGCCAGCAGTTACCCCCCCGTAGAGACCCAGTACTTC; cdr3_aa: CASSYPPVETQYF
j_call: TRBJ2-3; d_call: TRBD1; clone_size: few; v_call: TRBV11-3; cdr3_nt: TGTGCCAGCAGCTTCGGGACAGGGAAGTCAGATACGCAGTATTTT; cdr3_aa: CASSFGTGKSDTQYF